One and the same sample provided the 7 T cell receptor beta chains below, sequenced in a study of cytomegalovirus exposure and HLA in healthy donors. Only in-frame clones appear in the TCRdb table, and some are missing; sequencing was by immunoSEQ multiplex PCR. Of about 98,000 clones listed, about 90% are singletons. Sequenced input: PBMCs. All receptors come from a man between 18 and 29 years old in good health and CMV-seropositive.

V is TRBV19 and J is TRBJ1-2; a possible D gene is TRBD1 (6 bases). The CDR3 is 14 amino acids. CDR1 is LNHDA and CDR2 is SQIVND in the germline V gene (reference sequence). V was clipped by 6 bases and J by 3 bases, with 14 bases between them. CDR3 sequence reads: CASSLIPGDYGYTF. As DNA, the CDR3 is TGTGCCAGTAGCTTAATCCCAGGGGACTATGGCTACACCTTC.

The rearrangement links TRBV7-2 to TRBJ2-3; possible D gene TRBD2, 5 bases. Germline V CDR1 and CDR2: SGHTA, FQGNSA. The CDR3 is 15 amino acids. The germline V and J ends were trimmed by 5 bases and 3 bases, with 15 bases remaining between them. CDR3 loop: CASSPFPRGTDTQYF. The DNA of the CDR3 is TGTGCCAGCAGCCCTTTCCCCCGGGGAACAGATACGCAGTATTTT.

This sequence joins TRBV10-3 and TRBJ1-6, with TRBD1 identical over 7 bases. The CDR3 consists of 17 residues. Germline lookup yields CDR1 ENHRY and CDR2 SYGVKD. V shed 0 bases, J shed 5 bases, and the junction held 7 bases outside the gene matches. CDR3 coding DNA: TGTGCCATCAGTGAGTCGTTAAGGGACAGTCATAATTCACCCCTCCACTTT. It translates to CAISESLRDSHNSPLHF.

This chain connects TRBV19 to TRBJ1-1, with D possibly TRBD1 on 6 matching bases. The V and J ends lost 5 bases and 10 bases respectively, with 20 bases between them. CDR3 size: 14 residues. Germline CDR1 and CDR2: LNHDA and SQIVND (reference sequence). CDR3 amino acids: CASSGQLKDLGAFF. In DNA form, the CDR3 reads TGTGCCAGTAGTGGACAGTTAAAAGATCTAGGAGCTTTCTTT.

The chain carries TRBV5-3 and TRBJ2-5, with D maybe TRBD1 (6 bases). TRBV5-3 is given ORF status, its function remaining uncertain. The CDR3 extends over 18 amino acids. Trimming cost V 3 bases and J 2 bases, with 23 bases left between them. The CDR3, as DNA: TGTGCCAGAAGCTCTCCCGGACAGAGAGGACTCGAACAAGAGACCCAGTACTTC. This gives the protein CARSSPGQRGLEQETQYF.

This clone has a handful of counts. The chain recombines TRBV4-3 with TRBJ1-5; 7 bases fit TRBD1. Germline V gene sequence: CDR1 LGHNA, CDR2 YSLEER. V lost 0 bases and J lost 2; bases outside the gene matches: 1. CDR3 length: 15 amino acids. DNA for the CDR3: TGCGCCAGCAGCCAAGATGGACAGGGCAATCAGCCCCAGCATTTT. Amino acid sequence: CASSQDGQGNQPQHF.

As DNA, the CDR3 is TGTGCCAGCAGCTTAGGAGGTAGCGGGAGCACAGATACGCAGTATTTT. This codes for CASSLGGSGSTDTQYF. V and J are TRBV7-6 and TRBJ2-3; 7 bases line up with TRBD2. The germline CDR1 and CDR2 sequences are SGHVS and FNYEAQ. CDR3 size: 16 residues. The junction had 4 bases not matched to a gene; V was cut back by 1 base and J by 0 bases.